The 20 T cell receptor beta chains presented below share a single source sample, sequenced in a study of T cells in Graves' hyperthyroidism and ophthalmopathy. TCR beta CDR3 sequences were amplified from RNA transcripts. First-round RT-PCR targeting the TCR CDR3 was performed with the HTBI primer set. TCRdb redid the calling of the multiplex PCR reads with MiXCR, one entry per CDR3 protein. The data hold hundreds of thousands of distinct CDR3 sequences, with around 15% observed a single time. The material sequenced was blood. The receptors here all came from a man aged 18 to 35 with Graves' ophthalmopathy.

This clonotype was detected only a few times. V usage is TRBV12-3 or TRBV12-4 and J usage is TRBJ1-2; D unresolved. Trimming took off 2 bases at V and 13 bases at J, with 2 bases between the two ends. The CDR3 totals 8 residues. For the CDR3, the DNA is TGTGCCAGCAGTTTATCCACCTTC. Its translation is CASSLSTF.

The chain employs TRBV7-3 and TRBJ2-1; 9 bases fit TRBD2. The CDR3 runs 15 residues. V shed 5 bases, J shed 6 bases, and the junction held 8 bases outside the gene matches. Germline V gene data show CDR1 as SGHTA and CDR2 as FQGTGA. CDR3 region: CASSRGGASPNEQFF. The CDR3 DNA is TGTGCCAGCAGCCGCGGGGGGGCCTCTCCCAATGAGCAGTTCTTC.

The chain is built from TRBV19 and TRBJ1-2; unclear D gene. The germline V and J ends were trimmed by 2 bases and 2 bases, with 12 bases remaining between them. This CDR3 contains 15 residues. Germline V CDR1 and CDR2: LNHDA, SQIVND (reference sequence). Here the CDR3 reads CASSIHAELNYGYTF. The CDR3 DNA reads TGTGCCAGTAGTATACATGCGGAGTTGAACTATGGCTACACCTTC.

Note on this clonotype: Germline is not matched at one junction end, which may reflect a read error. This rearrangement joins TRBV7-7 to TRBJ2-2; possible D gene TRBD2, 6 bases. The germline V gene encodes CDR1 SSHAT and CDR2 FNYEAQ (reference sequence). CDR3 length: 16 amino acids. CDR3 protein: CASSPSDSAGTGELFF. DNA of the CDR3: TGTGCTAGCAGCCCCTCGGACTCGGCGGGAACCGGGGAGCTGTTTTTT.

The sample holds many counts of this clonotype. The chain links TRBV24-1 to TRBJ1-2; no firm D call. The CDR3 consists of 16 residues. Germline V gives CDR1 KGHDR, CDR2 SFDVKD. V lost 4 bases to trimming and J lost 6 bases, with 20 bases between them. The CDR3, as DNA: TGTGCCACCAGTGACTCGCCTGTTCTTGGGTGGAATGGCTACACCTTC. Amino acid sequence: CATSDSPVLGWNGYTF.

This clonotype was seen ten or more times. The CDR3 DNA reads TGTGCCAGCAGCTTTGGCGCAAGCTCCTACAATGAGCAGTTCTTC. Residues: CASSFGASSYNEQFF. The chain employs TRBV5-5 and TRBJ2-1; no definite D call. Trimming removed 2 bases at V and 0 bases at J, with 9 bases between. Germline V gene data show CDR1 as SGHKS and CDR2 as YYEKEE (reference sequence). The CDR3 loop spans 15 amino acids.

In this sample, this clonotype turned up many times. V usage is TRBV7-6 and J usage is TRBJ2-7; possibly TRBD1 for D (6 bases). Trimming took off 5 bases at V and 5 bases at J, with 13 bases between the two ends. The CDR3 has 13 residues. Germline loops: CDR1 SGHVS, CDR2 FNYEAQ. The CDR3, as DNA: TGTGCCAGCAGCGACGTGGGGGCTGACGAGCAGTACTTC. It translates to CASSDVGADEQYF. Variable domain in full (rest from reference TRBV7-6 and TRBJ2-7): GAGVSQSPRYKVTKRGQDVALRCDPISGHVSLYWYRQALGQGPEFLTYFNYEAQQDKSGLPNDRFSAERPEGSISTLTIQRTEQRDSAMYRCASSDVGADEQYFGPGTRLTVT.

This clonotype was observed a handful of times. This chain joins TRBV9 and TRBJ2-1, with a weak D call TRBD2 (6 bases). The germline V and J ends were trimmed by 0 bases and 6 bases, with 16 bases remaining between them. Germline loops: CDR1 SGDLS, CDR2 YYNGEE. This CDR3 spans 16 amino acids. The CDR3 region has the DNA TGTGCCAGCAGCGTAGGCCCGGTTAGGAGGGTCAATGAGCAGTTCTTC. Its protein is CASSVGPVRRVNEQFF.

This clonotype was counted a few times. CDR3 in amino acids: CSAPDGPEDGYTF. For the CDR3, the DNA is TGCAGTGCCCCGGACGGACCGGAGGATGGCTACACCTTC. V and J are TRBV20-1 and TRBJ1-2, with no clear D. Trimming cost V 6 bases and J 6 bases, with 17 bases left between them. Germline V lookup: CDR1 DFQATT, CDR2 SNEGSKA (reference sequence). This CDR3 contains 13 residues.

This clonotype was detected many times. The genes are TRBV12-3 or TRBV12-4 and TRBJ2-7, with a weak D call TRBD2 (6 bases). Between the trimmed V and J ends, which lost 6 bases and 3 bases, there was a span of 12 bases. The CDR3 consists of 13 residues. The CDR3 DNA follows: TGTGCCAGCAGGGCGGGATGGATCTACGAGCAGTACTTC. The encoded protein is CASRAGWIYEQYF.

In the case of this clonotype: A junction boundary mismatches the germline segment, possibly from a read error. As DNA, the CDR3 is TGCGCCAGCGGCCAAGTTCTAGGGTCTTACGAGCAGTACTTC. Its protein product is CASGQVLGSYEQYF. V is TRBV4-1 and J is TRBJ2-7; D not resolved. CDR3 length: 14 residues. Germline CDR1 is MGHRA and CDR2 is YSYEKL.

This clonotype was detected many times. The chain links TRBV6-2 or TRBV6-3 to TRBJ2-3, with D perhaps TRBD2 (6 bases). In germline, CDR1 is MNHEY, CDR2 SVGEGT. Trimming stripped 5 bases from V and 4 bases from J, with 13 bases between. This CDR3 has 14 amino acids. The CDR3 loop is CASSRGLSSDTQYF. In nucleotides, the CDR3 is TGTGCCAGCAGTAGGGGACTCTCGTCAGATACGCAGTATTTT.

The V call is TRBV20-1, the J call TRBJ2-7; 8 positions agree with TRBD2. CDR1 is DFQATT, CDR2 SNEGSKA, per germline (reference sequence). The junction had 11 bases not matched to a gene; V was cut back by 2 bases and J by 2 bases. This CDR3 has 16 amino acids. Here the CDR3 reads CSARSPLRGATYEQYF. The CDR3 nucleotides read TGCAGTGCTAGATCTCCTCTGCGGGGGGCAACCTACGAGCAGTACTTC.

This clonotype came up many times. The chain links TRBV7-8 to TRBJ2-6, with TRBD1 as a possible D gene (6 bases). The V gene lost 4 bases and the J gene lost 0 bases, with 16 bases spanning the gap. Per germline, CDR1 SGHVS and CDR2 FQNEAQ. The CDR3 covers 18 residues. The CDR3 region has the DNA TGTGCCAGCAGCTCCCCGGGACACCTTCGCTCTGGGGCCAACGTCCTGACTTTC. Its protein is CASSSPGHLRSGANVLTF.

This clonotype was counted between two and nine times. V gene TRBV14 combines with J gene TRBJ2-2; 7 bases are shared with TRBD2. The CDR3 length is 16 residues. V lost 3 bases, J lost 2 bases, and 6 bases stayed unmatched. Looked up from germline, CDR1 is SGHDN and CDR2 is FVKESK. CDR3 bases: TGTGCCAGCAGCCACGGAACTAGCGTAAACACCGGGGAGCTGTTTTTT. It codes for CASSHGTSVNTGELFF. Together with reference TRBV14 and TRBJ2-2, the CDR3 gives the full variable domain: EAGVTQFPSHSVIEKGQTVTLRCDPISGHDNLYWYRRVMGKEIKFLLHFVKESKQDESGMPNNRFLAERTGGTYSTLKVQPAELEDSGVYFCASSHGTSVNTGELFFGEGSRLTVL.

The chain employs TRBV18 and TRBJ1-3; 7 positions match TRBD1. Germline trimming cut 2 bases from V and 3 bases from J; bases unmatched to any gene: 10. This CDR3 is built from 17 residues. The germline CDR1 and CDR2 sequences are KGHSH and LQKENI. CDR3 sequence: CASSPDPLRGLGNTIYF. Written as DNA, the CDR3 is TGTGCCAGCTCACCAGACCCCCTTAGGGGGCTTGGAAACACCATATATTTT. The whole variable domain, filled in from reference TRBV18 and TRBJ1-3, reads NAGVMQNPRHLVRRRGQEARLRCSPMKGHSHVYWYRQLPEEGLKFMVYLQKENIIDESGMPKERFSAEFPKEGPSILRIQQVVRGDSAAYFCASSPDPLRGLGNTIYFGEGSWLTVV.

This clonotype was recorded many times. The gene calls are TRBV6-1 and TRBJ2-7; TRBD1 agrees at 9 bases. This CDR3 is built from 15 residues. Germline CDR1 and CDR2: MNHNS and SASEGT. The ends lost 6 bases at V and 6 bases at J; junction bases unmatched: 12. The CDR3 sequence is CASRPTGTGNSEQYF. Here the CDR3 DNA reads TGTGCCAGCAGGCCGACCGGGACAGGGAATAGCGAGCAGTACTTC.

The chain employs TRBV3-1 and TRBJ1-3, with D unclear. This CDR3 contains 14 residues. V was pared by 4 bases and J by 0 bases, with 7 bases between. Germline assignment: CDR1 LGHDT and CDR2 YNNKEL (reference sequence). The CDR3 nucleotides read TGTGCCAGCAGCCCCCAGGCCTCTGGAAACACCATATATTTT. It is translated as CASSPQASGNTIYF.

In its sample, this clonotype was seen a few times. The gene calls are TRBV4-1 and TRBJ1-1; D is undetermined. Germline lookup yields CDR1 MGHRA and CDR2 YSYEKL. V lost 3 bases to trimming and J lost 0 bases, with 11 bases between them. This CDR3 region has 15 residues. CDR3 coding DNA: TGCGCCAGCAGCCACAGCGACCGTGTGAACACTGAAGCTTTCTTT. It codes for CASSHSDRVNTEAFF.

This clonotype occurred many times. The genes are TRBV10-3 and TRBJ1-5; 8 bases align to TRBD1. Germline V gives CDR1 ENHRY, CDR2 SYGVKD. The CDR3 consists of 14 residues. Losses at the gene ends were 11 bases for V and 4 bases for J; bases not matched to a gene: 10. The CDR3 reads CAARETGENQPQHF. The CDR3, as DNA: TGTGCCGCTAGGGAGACAGGGGAAAATCAGCCCCAGCATTTT.